This T cell receptor (beta chain) was identified in a study of beta chain features in type 1 diabetes. Study-wide results and limits: There was no resolution here of whether HLA type influences TCRB rearrangement. For patients and controls alike, PCR might favor shorter templates to the same degree. Moderate yet significant TCRB CDR3 shortening was seen in Type 1 diabetes patients in all four CD4+ subsets.

The V segment lost 1 base and the J segment 6 bases; nucleotides outside the gene matches: 4. The germline V gene encodes CDR1 LGHNA and CDR2 YSLEER. The CDR3 length is 16 residues. All of the isolated RNA was reverse transcribed, so expressed TCRB transcripts were sequenced. Data came from immunoSEQ multiplex PCR; TCRdb stores just in-frame clones and leaves some out. The sample includes 300,000 to 400,000 clones, 8% to 10% of them seen just once. This clone was seen a handful of times. Its antigen remains unidentified. The same CDR3 also results from other DNA sequences found in this sample. The sequencing input was central memory CD4+ T cells from blood. This TCR derives from a man between 25 and 39 years old with type 1 diabetes. The chain employs TRBV4-3 and TRBJ2-2; 11 nucleotides match TRBD2. CDR3: CASSQATSGRAGELFF. Here the CDR3 DNA reads TGCGCCAGCAGCCAAGCCACTAGCGGGAGAGCCGGGGAGCTGTTTTTT.